The 24 T cell receptor beta chains below were found in one sample sequenced in a study of T-cell reconstitution after alpha-beta-depleted transplantation in children. This sample's TCRbeta library carried unique molecular identifier barcodes. TCRdb fed the PCR reads into MiXCR, producing one record per CDR3 protein. The sample holds hundreds of thousands of distinct CDR3 sequences, approximately 15% seen once. The sample consisted of PBMCs from the stem cell graft donor, taken from the stem cell graft. These receptors were collected from a human donor who donated a stem cell graft to a child with acute myeloid leukemia.

This clonotype was counted between two and nine times. The V gene is TRBV6-1, the J gene TRBJ1-5; D is ambiguous. Trimming removed 6 bases from V and 0 bases from J, with 18 bases in between. The CDR3 is 17 residues long. Germline CDR1 and CDR2: MNHNS and SASEGT. The CDR3: CASRRNSPADSNQPQHF. CDR3 sequence (DNA): TGTGCCAGCAGAAGAAATAGTCCGGCGGATAGCAATCAGCCCCAGCATTTT.

This clonotype was recorded many times. This sequence joins TRBV20-1 and TRBJ1-2; tentative D call: TRBD1 (6 bases). The CDR3 is 14 residues long. The V gene's germline CDR1 is DFQATT and CDR2 SNEGSKA (reference sequence). Trimming removed 5 bases at V and 7 bases at J, with 20 bases between. The CDR3: CSARPGRGGSGYTF. DNA of the CDR3: TGCAGTGCTCGCCCGGGCAGGGGAGGGAGTGGCTACACCTTC.

This clonotype was counted only a few times. The gene calls are TRBV28 and TRBJ1-3; 7 bases agree with TRBD1. Trimming at V came to 5 bases and at J to 1 base, leaving 5 bases not matched to a gene. The CDR3 loop spans 15 amino acids. Germline assignment: CDR1 MDHEN and CDR2 SYDVKM. CDR3 DNA sequence: TGTGCCAGCAGTGAACCCAGGGGGTCTGGAAACACCATATATTTT. Amino acids: CASSEPRGSGNTIYF.

This clonotype was seen more than once but under ten times. The chain has TRBV9 and TRBJ2-2; no clear D. Between the trimmed V and J ends, which lost 2 bases and 4 bases, there was a span of 12 bases. The CDR3 has 15 residues. Germline V gene lookup returns CDR1 SGDLS and CDR2 YYNGEE. CDR3 bases: TGTGCCAGCAGCGTGTCCCGGTGGAGCACCGGGGAGCTGTTTTTT. Translating gives CASSVSRWSTGELFF.

There are a few counts of this clonotype. The V gene is TRBV7-2, the J gene TRBJ2-5; the match to TRBD2 covers 9 bases. Germline CDR1 reads SGHTA; CDR2 reads FQGNSA. J gave up 4 bases and V 2 bases, and 8 bases lay outside the gene matches. CDR3 length: 16 residues. The CDR3 is CASSLWLAGRSETQYF. The CDR3 DNA reads TGTGCCAGCAGCTTATGGCTAGCGGGGCGGTCAGAGACCCAGTACTTC. Filled out from reference TRBV7-2 and TRBJ2-5, the complete variable domain reads GAGVSQSPSNKVTEKGKDVELRCDPISGHTALYWYRQSLGQGLEFLIYFQGNSAPDKSGLPSDRFSAERTGGSVSTLTIQRTQQEDSAVYLCASSLWLAGRSETQYFGPGTRLLVL.

This clonotype was detected many times. The V call is TRBV29-1, the J call TRBJ2-1; 7 bases line up with TRBD1. CDR1 is SQVTM and CDR2 is ANQGSEA in the germline V gene. After removal of 7 bases from V and 6 bases from J, the junction contained 9 bases not matched to a gene. The CDR3 has 13 residues. The CDR3 reads CSAILGQANEQFF. The CDR3 DNA reads as TGCAGCGCGATTCTCGGACAGGCCAATGAGCAGTTCTTC.

CDR3 protein: CSARDTRTVNTEAFF. The CDR3 DNA sequence: TGCAGTGCTAGAGATACACGGACTGTGAACACTGAAGCTTTCTTT. The chain employs TRBV20-1 and TRBJ1-1; D is ambiguous. This CDR3 comprises 15 residues. V was cut by 0 bases and J by 0 bases, with 11 bases left in between. Germline CDR1 and CDR2: DFQATT and SNEGSKA (reference sequence).

This clonotype has ten or more counts. The genes are TRBV20-1 and TRBJ1-2; a weak D match, TRBD1 (5 bases). V lost 8 bases to trimming and J lost 2 bases, with 18 bases between them. Germline V gives CDR1 DFQATT, CDR2 SNEGSKA (reference sequence). The CDR3 length is 14 residues. The DNA for the CDR3 is TGCAGTACCAGGACATCGGGACGGAACTATGGCTACACCTTC. It translates to CSTRTSGRNYGYTF.

This clonotype appeared many times. The gene calls are TRBV10-3 and TRBJ2-5; D assignment may be TRBD1 or TRBD2 (5 bases each). The CDR3 loop spans 13 amino acids. Germline CDR1 is ENHRY and CDR2 is SYGVKD. The V end lost 6 bases, the J end lost 1 base, and 9 bases lay between the germline ends. The CDR3, as DNA: TGTGCCATCAGCCGGGACGGCCAAGAGACCCAGTACTTC. It codes for CAISRDGQETQYF.

The gene calls are TRBV2 and TRBJ2-3; D is ambiguous. Germline values: CDR1 SNHLY, CDR2 FYNNEI. Trimming removed 7 bases at V and 7 bases at J, with 15 bases between. The CDR3 is 13 amino acids. DNA of the CDR3: TGTGCCAGCACCGTCTCAACATCAAATACGCAGTATTTT. It is translated as CASTVSTSNTQYF.

This clonotype has a count of ten or more. The genes are TRBV12-3 or TRBV12-4 and TRBJ1-1; D gene uncertain. This CDR3 spans 12 amino acids. V lost 6 bases, J lost 4 bases, and 9 bases lay in between. CDR3 sequence (DNA): TGTGCCAGCAGCCCGCCGGGCACTGAAGCTTTCTTT. This codes for CASSPPGTEAFF.

This clonotype was found many times. The chain links TRBV27 to TRBJ2-7, with D tentatively TRBD1 (6 bases). The CDR3 runs 13 residues. Between the trimmed V and J ends, which lost 3 bases and 6 bases, there was a span of 12 bases. The germline CDR1 and CDR2 sequences are MNHEY and SMNVEV (reference sequence). The CDR3 DNA reads TGTGCCAGCAGTTTTTCACACAGGGCCGAGCAGTACTTC. Translation gives CASSFSHRAEQYF.

Concerning this clonotype itself: A read error may be the cause here, since a much bigger clone is one base away. The V call is TRBV20-1, the J call TRBJ2-5; TRBD1 or TRBD2 may be the D gene (5 bases each). Germline CDR1 and CDR2: DFQATT and SNEGSKA (reference sequence). This CDR3 comprises 13 residues. CDR3: CSTREGPGETQYF. The CDR3 DNA sequence: TGCAGTACTAGAGAGGGACCCGGAGAGACCCAGTACTTC.

As to this clonotype: At one of its ends the junction is not consistent with the germline gene, which may arise from a read error. The chain uses TRBV4-2 and TRBJ1-4; D gene unclear. This CDR3 comprises 16 residues. In germline, CDR1 is LGHNA, CDR2 YNFKEQ. The CDR3 nucleotides read TGTGCCATCAGCCCAGGCGCGGGAGCAACTAATGAAAAACTGTTTTTT. Its translation: CAISPGAGATNEKLFF.

This clonotype was recorded a few times. The chain is built from TRBV18 and TRBJ1-1; 8 bases are a match to TRBD1. The CDR3 covers 15 residues. The ends lost 6 bases at V and 0 bases at J; junction bases unmatched: 6. CDR1 is KGHSH and CDR2 is LQKENI in the germline V gene. This CDR3 is CASSYDRGVNTEAFF. The CDR3, as DNA: TGTGCCAGCTCTTACGACAGGGGTGTGAACACTGAAGCTTTCTTT.

The V and J genes are TRBV6-1 and TRBJ1-5; D might be TRBD1 (6 bases). The CDR3 runs to 16 residues. V lost 5 bases, J lost 2 bases, and 16 bases lay in between. Germline CDR1 MNHNS, CDR2 SASEGT. The chain's CDR3 is CASSQNTGGGNQPQHF. In DNA form, the CDR3 reads TGTGCCAGCAGTCAGAATACTGGGGGCGGCAATCAGCCCCAGCATTTT.

V and J are TRBV7-2 and TRBJ2-1; 7 nucleotides match TRBD2. The CDR3 spans 17 residues. J gave up 4 bases and V 4 bases, and 13 bases lay outside the gene matches. CDR1 SGHTA and CDR2 FQGNSA come from the germline V gene. The CDR3 here is CASSSPSGKSLYNEQFF. DNA of the CDR3: TGTGCCAGCAGCTCGCCCAGCGGGAAGTCTTTATACAATGAGCAGTTCTTC.

This chain links TRBV6-2 or TRBV6-3 with TRBJ1-1; D remains unclear. The CDR3 has 14 residues. Germline CDR1 MNHEY, CDR2 SVGEGT. Trimming cost V 6 bases and J 8 bases, with 19 bases left between them. The DNA of the CDR3 is TGTGCCAGCAGCCGACCCCCGGAAGCGCGGGAAGCTTTCTTT. Its protein is CASSRPPEAREAFF.

The V gene is TRBV7-8, the J gene TRBJ2-1, with TRBD2 matching 7 bases. Germline V gene sequence: CDR1 SGHVS, CDR2 FQNEAQ. The ends lost 4 bases at V and 2 bases at J; junction bases unmatched: 5. The CDR3 is 15 amino acids. The CDR3 DNA sequence: TGTGCCAGCAGCTCCGGGGGGTCACCCTACAATGAGCAGTTCTTC. Encoded protein: CASSSGGSPYNEQFF.

This clonotype occurred many times. DNA of the CDR3: TGTGCCAGCAGTCAAAGGTCAGGGTTGAGCGCCTATGGCTACACCTTC. It is translated as CASSQRSGLSAYGYTF. V gene TRBV7-2 combines with J gene TRBJ1-2, with D perhaps matching TRBD1 (5 bases). Trimming removed 6 bases from V and 4 bases from J, with 21 bases in between. This CDR3 has 16 residues. The germline gives CDR1 SGHTA, CDR2 FQGNSA.

In its sample, this clonotype was seen a few times. The chain has TRBV5-1 and TRBJ2-2, with D perhaps TRBD1 (5 bases). The length of the CDR3 is 13 residues. CDR1 SGHRS and CDR2 YFSETQ come from the germline V gene. The V end lost 1 base, the J end lost 8 bases, and 9 bases lay between the germline ends. The CDR3: CASSLTGVGELFF. CDR3 in DNA: TGCGCCAGCAGCTTGACAGGTGTTGGGGAGCTGTTTTTT.

This chain connects TRBV5-1 to TRBJ2-7; 13 bases are a match to TRBD2. CDR1 SGHRS and CDR2 YFSETQ come from the germline V gene. The V gene end was trimmed by 6 bases and the J gene end by 6 bases; junction bases not matched to a gene: 12. This CDR3 comprises 16 residues. The CDR3 here is CASNVAGTSGAGEQYF. CDR3 bases: TGCGCCAGCAACGTTGCCGGGACTAGCGGGGCGGGCGAGCAGTACTTC.

V gene TRBV6-2 or TRBV6-3 combines with J gene TRBJ2-1, with a tentative D call TRBD1 (6 bases). Between the trimmed V and J ends, which lost 6 bases and 4 bases, there was a span of 16 bases. The CDR3 has 15 residues. CDR1 and CDR2 from the germline V gene are MNHEY and SVGEGT. CDR3 in DNA: TGTGCCAGCAGACAAACAGGGTTGACATACAATGAGCAGTTCTTC. As protein: CASRQTGLTYNEQFF.

This clonotype occurred many times. This chain joins TRBV6-5 and TRBJ1-6, with a weak D call TRBD1 (6 bases). Germline assignment: CDR1 MNHEY and CDR2 SVGAGI. V gave up 2 bases and J gave up 6 bases, with 8 bases separating them. The CDR3 is 14 residues long. For the CDR3, the DNA is TGTGCCAGCAGTTACCCAGGGGTTAATTCACCCCTCCACTTT. Protein sequence: CASSYPGVNSPLHF.